The text below deals with one T cell receptor beta chain. Its antigen is still unknown. No much larger clonotype is one base removed from it; base qualities were not supplied. The data stem from a study of T cells in Graves' hyperthyroidism and ophthalmopathy (dated by TCRdb to about 2019). For the study in its entirety: Peripheral blood samples were taken at the time of initial diagnosis, prior to any treatment. To identify TCR V-J signatures that set the groups apart, the researchers used a discovery cohort of 100 patients, made up of around 42 with Graves' ophthalmopathy and 57 with stable Graves' hyperthyroidism. Prospective prediction of ophthalmopathy was tested in an independent validation cohort of approximately 19 hyperthyroidism patients and 17 patients who later progressed to ophthalmopathy. The 100 or so discovery patients were randomly split 7:3 into training and test sets. In addition, the study compared T-cell repertoires in thyroid tissue and in blood from six Graves' hyperthyroidism patients. After sampling, hyperthyroidism patients received methimazole starting at 30 mg daily, and ophthalmopathy patients received high-dose intravenous methylprednisolone. According to the paper, TCR Vbeta CDR3 sequencing was carried out on around 140 peripheral blood samples, which came from fewer than 50 ophthalmopathy, around 74 hyperthyroidism and about 17 progressor patients. Study-level results and caveats: In validation, the model predicted progression to ophthalmopathy with roughly 70% sensitivity and approximately 78% specificity, a median of approximately 6.5 months before onset. Blood samples also contained most of the expanded thyroid clonotypes (frequency above 0.001), which suggests that blood repertoires may reflect thyroid immune responses. Sample size was not statistically predetermined, and blinding of investigators to group allocation was not performed. A 13 V-J signature model separated ophthalmopathy from stable hyperthyroidism, with approximately 87% sensitivity and around 84% specificity in cross-validation and 80%/75% in testing.

Amplification of TCR beta CDR3 regions was carried out from RNA transcripts. The TCR CDR3 was subjected to a first round of RT-PCR using the HTBI primer set and the Qiagen OneStep RT-PCR kit. The libraries were constructed in a second round of multiplex PCR and then size-selected and purified. Sequencing of the libraries was done on an Illumina HiSeq2000 using paired-end 100 bp reads. The study's processing was this. SOAPnuke was used to process the raw data, removing reads that contained adapters or uncalled bases, had a mean Phred below 15, or lacked an exact match to the constant primer or identifier. COPE v1.2.5 was used to merge high-quality paired reads, and clonotypes were defined as unique nucleotide sequences. MiTCR v1.1 was used to align clonotypes to the IMGT TRBV, TRBD and TRBJ reference segments. Only V-J combinations with frequency above 0.0001, covering about 99% of repertoires, were analysed. A TCS score was defined as the ratio of F50 (clonal expansion) to E x V (chaos), with BLOSUM62-based TCRdist applied between CDR3 peptides within each V-J. Welch's t-statistics and random forest reduced around 520 V-J features to fewer than 15, which were used in a naive Bayes classifier (R e1071). Starting from the raw public reads, TCRdb applied fastp trimming at Q25, assembled clones with MiXCR and retained in-frame beta chains. Each CDR3 protein gets just one entry, which takes the most common genes and DNA from the rows behind it. These V and J calls are TCRdb output, not the study's own analysis. Counted in this sample were about 640,000 distinct CDR3 sequences; around 20% of them appeared once. The ten largest clones represent 34% of the sample.

V is shortened by 8 bases, J by 5 bases, and the region joining them spans 12 bases. Its CDR3 holds 13 amino acids, cysteine through phenylalanine. Only the CDR3 region is kept as DNA, spanning 39 bases read in frame from base 1. Ophthalmopathy patients had moderately to severely active disease, Clinical Activity Score of at least 3, NOSPECS grade of at least 4, and duration under 3 months. Exclusion was applied to patients with uncontrolled infections, other autoimmune diseases, pregnancy or lactation. Diagnoses were established on the basis of clinical symptoms, serum thyroxine and TRAb, thyroid ultrasound, and orbital computed tomography. PBMCs were isolated from 10 ml of fresh peripheral blood by Ficoll-Paque density gradient centrifugation. Trizol reagent was used to extract total RNA, and RNA quality was then checked on an Agilent 2100 Bioanalyzer.

Source material: blood. In this chain, TRBV12-3 or TRBV12-4 is recombined with TRBJ1-4; TRBD1 might be the D gene, on 5 matching bases. The sequence came from a man aged 25-40 years with Graves' ophthalmopathy. The CDR3 protein: CASSGWQNEKLFF. The DNA sequence reads TGTGCCAGCTCAGGGTGGCAGAATGAAAAACTGTTTTTT.